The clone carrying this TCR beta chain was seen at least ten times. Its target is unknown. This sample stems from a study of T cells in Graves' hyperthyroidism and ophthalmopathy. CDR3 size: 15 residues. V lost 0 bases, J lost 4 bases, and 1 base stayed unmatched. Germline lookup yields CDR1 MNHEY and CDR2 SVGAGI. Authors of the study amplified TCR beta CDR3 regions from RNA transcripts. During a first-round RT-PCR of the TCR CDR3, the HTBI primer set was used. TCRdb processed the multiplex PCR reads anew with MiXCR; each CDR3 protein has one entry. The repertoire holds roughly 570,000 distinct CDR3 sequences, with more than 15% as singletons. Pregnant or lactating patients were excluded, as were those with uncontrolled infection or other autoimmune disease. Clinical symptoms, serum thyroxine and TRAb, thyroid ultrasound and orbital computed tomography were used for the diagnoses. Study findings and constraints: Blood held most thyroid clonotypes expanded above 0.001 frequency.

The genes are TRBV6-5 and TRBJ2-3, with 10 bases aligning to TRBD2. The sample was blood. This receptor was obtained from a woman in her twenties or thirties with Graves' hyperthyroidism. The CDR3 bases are TGTGCCAGCAGTTACTCCCTAGCGGGAGCAGATACGCAGTATTTT. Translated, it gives CASSYSLAGADTQYF.